This record covers a single TCR beta chain. This entry belongs to a study of blood T cell repertoires in COVID-19. Study at large: Italy, Spain and the United States were the sources of the convalescent and acute COVID-19 samples.

TCRdb keeps only in-frame clones here, not all; method: immunoSEQ multiplex PCR. The sample has over 250,000 clones; approximately 89% are singletons. The germline gives CDR1 SEHNR, CDR2 FQNEAQ (reference sequence). Trimming cost V 1 base and J 3 bases, with 13 bases left between them. This CDR3 region has 15 residues. The chain couples TRBV7-9 to TRBJ2-7; D remains unclear. The source is a woman aged 60-70 years with acute or convalescent COVID-19. The specimen sequenced was peripheral blood. CDR3 region: CASSLDGGSVYEQYF. In DNA, the CDR3 is TGTGCCAGCAGCTTAGACGGCGGTTCGGTCTACGAGCAGTACTTC.